This TCR beta chain was observed in a study of T cells expressing NK-cell markers. 5'RACE template switching built TCR beta cDNA with unique molecular identifiers. TCRdb re-called the 5' RACE reads; one entry per CDR3 protein, DNA not given. The sample includes around 280,000 distinct CDR3 sequences. This CDR3 comprises 16 residues. Germline V lookup: CDR1 SGDLS, CDR2 YYNGEE. The chain links TRBV9 to TRBJ2-1; checking the TCRdb D call of TRBD2 is not possible without DNA. Sequenced sample: blood T cells: a sorted CD56 or NKG2C T cell subset, CD4+ or CD8+ T cells, or bulk PBMC T cells (not recorded which). This clonotype was obtained from a man between 18 and 29 years old in good health. The CDR3 spells CASTQLSGRAFNEQFF.